One and the same sample provided the 22 T cell receptor beta chains below, sequenced in a study of tumor and adjacent non-tumor tissue in lung cancer. The library came from three nested PCR rounds adapted from ARM-PCR protocols. TCRdb called the multiplex PCR reads again in MiXCR, with one record for every CDR3 protein. Of 200,000 or so distinct CDR3 sequences listed, about two thirds are singletons. The template was RNA from unsorted bulk tissue. The sample consisted of lung tumor tissue. All receptors come from a man in his 60s with non-small cell lung cancer.

By share, this clonotype ranks as medium-sized (0.01 to 0.1%). The chain has TRBV6-5 and TRBJ2-7, with a possible D match to TRBD2 (5 bases). CDR1 and CDR2 from the germline V gene are MNHEY and SVGAGI. The CDR3 loop spans 14 amino acids. Trimming left V 6 bases short and J 5 bases short, with 17 bases between. In DNA form, the CDR3 reads TGTGCCAGCAGAACTCCGGGCCTCGGGAACGAGCAGTACTTC. This translates into CASRTPGLGNEQYF.

Note on this clonotype: A much more abundant neighbour one base away suggests this may be a read error. V usage is TRBV6-2 or TRBV6-3 and J usage is TRBJ1-2; weak D call: TRBD1 (5 bases). The germline V gene has CDR1 MNHEY and CDR2 SVGEGT. Trimming removed 10 bases at V and 1 base at J, with 19 bases between. This CDR3 comprises 15 residues. This CDR3 reads CATTLAGVFNYGYTF. The CDR3 DNA follows: TGTGCCACCACCCTCGCGGGGGTTTTTAACTATGGCTACACCTTC.

Many counts were recorded for this clonotype. The V and J genes are TRBV12-3 or TRBV12-4 and TRBJ2-4; D call uncertain. The germline V and J ends were trimmed by 4 bases and 0 bases, with 4 bases remaining between them. The CDR3 has 13 amino acids. The CDR3 loop is CASSSLAKNIQYF. The CDR3 DNA follows: TGTGCCAGCAGTTCTCTAGCCAAAAACATTCAGTACTTC.

Remarks on this clonotype: A much larger clone differs by one base, so this may be a read error. The chain couples TRBV28 to TRBJ2-5; D may be TRBD1 (8 bases). Germline CDR1 reads MDHEN; CDR2 reads SYDVKM. The CDR3 loop spans 15 amino acids. V lost 0 bases and J 4 bases, leaving 12 bases between the germline ends. For the CDR3, the DNA is TGTGCCAGCAGTTTATGGGACAGGGAGGGAGAGACCCAGTACTTC. Protein product: CASSLWDREGETQYF.

The rearrangement links TRBV5-1 to TRBJ2-3; D is tentatively TRBD1 or TRBD2 (5 bases each). Germline V CDR1 and CDR2: SGHRS, YFSETQ. This CDR3 has 14 residues. V lost 2 bases to trimming and J lost 6 bases, with 13 bases between them. Here the CDR3 reads CASSFQGSVDTQYF. CDR3 sequence (DNA): TGCGCCAGCAGCTTTCAGGGTAGCGTCGATACGCAGTATTTT.

Comment on this clonotype: The junction does not match germline at one end; this may be a read error. The chain employs TRBV11-2 and TRBJ2-5; 8 bases line up with TRBD1. The germline V gene encodes CDR1 SGHAT and CDR2 FQNNGV. The CDR3 sequence is 13 residues long. The CDR3 loop reads CASSSTGGETQYF. The CDR3 nucleotides are TGTGCCAGCAGCTCTACAGGGGGAGAGACTCAGTATTTC. The entire variable domain, with the rest obtained from reference TRBV11-2 and TRBJ2-5, is as follows: EAGVAQSPRYKIIEKRQSVAFWCNPISGHATLYWYQQILGQGPKLLIQFQNNGVVDDSQLPKDRFSAERLKGVDSTLKIQPAKLEDSAVYLCASSSTGGETQYFGPGTRLLVL.

In regard to this clonotype: Being one base from a much bigger clone, this may be a read error. This chain links TRBV20-1 with TRBJ2-3; D might be TRBD1 (5 bases). The germline gives CDR1 DFQATT, CDR2 SNEGSKA (reference sequence). The CDR3 totals 16 residues. CDR3 coding DNA: TGCAATGCGGAAGATGGGGCCTTAACGAGCACAGATACGCAGTATTTT. It is translated as CNAEDGALTSTDTQYF.

The rearrangement links TRBV20-1 to TRBJ1-6; D not certain. Between the trimmed V and J ends, which lost 0 bases and 5 bases, there was a span of 14 bases. This CDR3 has 16 amino acids. CDR1 DFQATT and CDR2 SNEGSKA come from the germline V gene (reference sequence). The DNA of the CDR3 is TGCAGTGCTAGAGATACCCGTGTTTCCAATAATTCACCCCTCCACTTT. Amino acid sequence: CSARDTRVSNNSPLHF.

This clonotype was detected only a few times. This chain joins TRBV5-6 and TRBJ2-1; D may be TRBD1 (6 bases). Trimming removed 1 base from V and 0 bases from J, with 11 bases in between. The V gene's germline CDR1 is SGHDT and CDR2 YYEEEE. The CDR3 covers 16 residues. The CDR3 nucleotides read TGTGCCAGCAGCTTGCTAGGGGGAAGCTCCTACAATGAGCAGTTCTTC. Translating it yields CASSLLGGSSYNEQFF.

A note on this clonotype: One base away lies a much larger clone, so this may be a sequencing read error. The chain couples TRBV6-5 to TRBJ1-6, with unresolved D. V was trimmed by 2 bases and J by 9 bases, leaving 14 bases between them. The CDR3 is 15 amino acids. Germline CDR1 reads MNHEY; CDR2 reads SVGAGI. The CDR3, as DNA: TGTGCCAGCAGTTACGAATGGGCGCGGGGTTCACCCCTCCACTTT. Encoded protein: CASSYEWARGSPLHF.

Of note for this clonotype: The junction shows a germline mismatch at one end, possibly a read error. The V call is TRBV13, the J call TRBJ1-1; a weak D match, TRBD1 (6 bases). Germline loops: CDR1 PRHDT, CDR2 FYEKMQ (reference sequence). The CDR3 covers 16 residues. The CDR3, as DNA: TGTGTCAGCAGGTCGTACAGGGCAGCAGTGAGCACTGAAGCTTTCTTT. Translating gives CVSRSYRAAVSTEAFF. Full variable domain (missing parts from reference TRBV13 and TRBJ1-1): AAGVIQSPRHLIKEKRETATLKCYPIPRHDTVYWYQQGPGQDPQFLISFYEKMQSDKGSIPDRFSAQQFSDYHSELNMSSLELGDSALYFCVSRSYRAAVSTEAFFGQGTRLTVV.

As to this clonotype: At one of its ends the junction is not consistent with the germline gene, which may arise from a read error. The chain combines TRBV4-1 with TRBJ2-1; 9 bases line up with TRBD1. This CDR3 has 17 amino acids. CDR1 MGHRA and CDR2 YSYEKL come from the germline V gene. The CDR3 nucleotides read TGCGCCAGCAGCCAAGAAGTACAGGGGGCATTCTACAATGATCAGTTCTTC. This gives the protein CASSQEVQGAFYNDQFF.

Only a few counts were recorded for this clonotype. The V and J genes are TRBV20-1 and TRBJ2-2; 9 nucleotides match TRBD1. The CDR3 extends over 15 amino acids. Germline V gene lookup returns CDR1 DFQATT and CDR2 SNEGSKA (reference sequence). The trim removed 7 bases at V and 1 base at J, leaving 7 bases unmatched. The CDR3 DNA reads as TGCAGTGTCAGCGTGGGACAGGGGAACACCGGGGAGCTGTTTTTT. Protein: CSVSVGQGNTGELFF.

Here the CDR3 reads CASSFPGQGAFPYEQYF. The CDR3 DNA follows: TGTGCCAGCAGCTTTCCGGGACAGGGGGCGTTTCCCTACGAGCAGTACTTC. The V gene is TRBV7-9, the J gene TRBJ2-7; 12 bases line up with TRBD1. The CDR3 runs 17 residues. The J segment lost 2 bases and the V segment lost 3 bases, leaving 8 bases of the junction unmatched. Germline values: CDR1 SEHNR, CDR2 FQNEAQ (reference sequence).

V usage is TRBV11-1 and J usage is TRBJ1-3; 7 nucleotides agree with TRBD1. V trimming: 6 bases; J trimming: 11 bases; junction bases outside the gene matches: 16. Germline V gene data show CDR1 as SGHAT and CDR2 as FQDESV (reference sequence). The CDR3 has 15 amino acids. Here the CDR3 DNA reads TGTGCCAGCAGTAACTCCGGGACAGCTGGAGACGCCATATATTTT. Its translation: CASSNSGTAGDAIYF.

This chain joins TRBV20-1 and TRBJ2-3; the D is unclear. The CDR3 spans 10 residues. Germline V gene sequence: CDR1 DFQATT, CDR2 SNEGSKA (reference sequence). V was trimmed by 8 bases and J by 7 bases, leaving 10 bases between them. The CDR3 loop is CSTLSHTQYF. CDR3 bases: TGCAGTACCCTATCCCATACGCAGTATTTT.

A remark on this clonotype: This may stem from a read error, because a much larger clone lies one nucleotide away. The J gene is TRBJ2-3, the V gene TRBV5-1; D call uncertain. Looked up from germline, CDR1 is SGHRS and CDR2 is YFSETQ. The CDR3 has 14 amino acids. This CDR3 is CASSMRPPLNTHYF. In nucleotides, the CDR3 is TGCGCCAGCAGCATGCGACCCCCCTTGAATACGCACTATTTT.

The chain is built from TRBV12-3 or TRBV12-4 and TRBJ2-6; no definite D call. The V end lost 9 bases, the J end lost 0 bases, and 18 bases lay between the germline ends. CDR3 length: 17 amino acids. CDR3 sequence: CASRSLLLISGANVLTF. The DNA of the CDR3 is TGTGCCAGTAGATCGTTACTCCTTATCTCTGGGGCCAACGTCCTGACTTTC.

This sequence joins TRBV28 and TRBJ1-6; possibly TRBD1 for D (6 bases). The CDR3 totals 15 residues. CDR1 is MDHEN, CDR2 SYDVKM, per germline. V lost 6 bases and J 1 base, leaving 10 bases between the germline ends. CDR3 amino acids: CASRQQGSYNSPLHF. CDR3 in DNA: TGTGCCAGCAGGCAACAGGGTTCCTATAATTCACCCCTCCACTTT.

This chain links TRBV6-1 with TRBJ2-7; the D gene is possibly TRBD2 (6 bases). With 7 bases removed from V and 2 bases from J, the gap between germline ends came to 24 bases. Germline V gives CDR1 MNHNS, CDR2 SASEGT. The CDR3 spans 17 residues. The CDR3 nucleotides are TGTGCCAGCACCTCCCAAGGATCAAGGAGGGCTCCCTACGAGCAGTACTTC. Protein sequence: CASTSQGSRRAPYEQYF.

V gene TRBV20-1 combines with J gene TRBJ2-1, with D uncertain. The CDR3 is 14 residues long. The V end was cut by 3 bases, the J end by 7 bases, with 16 bases between. CDR1 and CDR2 (germline): DFQATT, SNEGSKA (reference sequence). The CDR3 nucleotides are TGCAGTGCTAGGCTAGTGGGTGGGCGGAATGAGCAGTTCTTC. Protein sequence: CSARLVGGRNEQFF.

A note on this clonotype: The junction and the germline gene differ at one end; a read error may be behind it. The V call is TRBV29-1, the J call TRBJ2-6; D possibly uses TRBD1 or TRBD2 (5 bases each). Germline CDR1 SQVTM, CDR2 ANQGSEA. This CDR3 has 15 residues. The CDR3 nucleotides are TGCAGCGTGCGAGGCGGACTCTCTGGGGCCAACATCCTGACTTTC. Translation: CSVRGGLSGANILTF.